This T cell receptor beta chain was captured in a study of blood T cell repertoires in COVID-19. Per the authors' pipeline: Quantification of nucleated cells was approximated via reference gene primer amplification. The protocol was immunoSEQ multiplex PCR, while the TCRdb copy is restricted to in-frame clones and leaves out a portion. V and J calls and clone size are those listed in that table; D and trimming were worked out from the DNA. Altogether around 170,000 clones are present, approximately 83% being singletons, with the ten largest covering over 1.5%. CDR1 and CDR2 (germline): MNHNY, SVGAGI (reference sequence). V lost 8 bases, J lost 7 bases, and 6 bases stayed unmatched. This CDR3 region has 13 residues.

The chain employs TRBV6-6 and TRBJ2-7; 12 positions match TRBD1. The material sequenced was peripheral blood. This receptor was taken from a human donor in a cohort sampled during active COVID-19. The CDR3 is CASGGDRGPEQYF. The CDR3 nucleotides are TGTGCCAGCGGGGGGGACAGGGGGCCTGAGCAGTACTTC.